What follows are 2 T cell receptor beta chains derived from one specimen sequenced in a study of vaccination and CD4 T cells after COVID-19. With the Oncomine TCR Beta short-read assay, DNA from cultured CD4+ T cells was sequenced. TCRdb recomputed calls from the PCR reads with MiXCR, one row per CDR3 protein. The sample consists of 15,000 to 20,000 distinct CDR3 sequences, around 30% of them appearing once. Documented treatment: approximately 11-day PBMC culture with coronavirus spike peptide pools or control peptides (ViraFEST assay). No antigens are known for them. What was sequenced was cultured CD4+ T cells from blood. The receptors come from a human donor with COVID-19.

The chain recombines TRBV12-3 or TRBV12-4 with TRBJ2-7; tentatively, D is TRBD1 (6 bases). V was trimmed by 7 bases and J by 3 bases, leaving 13 bases between them. The CDR3 runs 13 residues. CDR3 nucleotide sequence: TGTGCCAGCACCCTGACAGGAGGCTACGAGCAGTACTTC. Translated: CASTLTGGYEQYF.

J is TRBJ2-1 and V is TRBV24-1; TRBD2 aligns across 12 bases. With 7 bases clipped from V and 8 bases from J, the junction kept 14 bases outside the gene matches. The V gene's germline CDR1 is KGHDR and CDR2 SFDVKD. The CDR3 consists of 17 residues. CDR3 sequence: CATSSPLAGGQRHEQFF. The CDR3 DNA reads TGTGCCACCAGCTCACCGCTAGCGGGGGGGCAAAGGCATGAGCAGTTCTTC.